Included here is one T cell receptor (beta chain) sequence, with context. The target antigen is unknown. Libraries were prepared by immunoSEQ multiplex PCR; TCRdb keeps only in-frame clonotypes and omits some of them. This sample carries 45,000 to 55,000 clones, 88% of them seen once, and the ten largest clones take around 3.5%. CDR1 GTSNPN and CDR2 SVGIG come from the germline V gene (reference sequence). CDR3 length equals 17 residues. The V and J ends lost 0 bases and 0 bases, in that order; junction bases with no gene match: 6. These data originate in a study of OX40 agonist ivuxolimab in advanced cancers. Study background: Dose-escalation patients suffered from hepatocellular carcinoma, melanoma, renal cell or head and neck cancer. The study, taken as a whole, reports: Low normalized T-cell clonal expansion was additionally recorded for some nonresponders.

Sequenced material: CD4+ or CD8+ T cells sorted from blood, taken in a trial of the OX40 agonist ivuxolimab. The V and J genes are TRBV30 and TRBJ2-3; 10 nucleotides align to TRBD2. The sequence derives from an adult with an advanced solid tumor such as melanoma, head and neck, liver or kidney cancer. CDR3 nucleotide sequence: TGTGCCTGGAGTGTAGCAGGACTAGCGGCTAGCACAGATACGCAGTATTTT. It is translated as CAWSVAGLAASTDTQYF.